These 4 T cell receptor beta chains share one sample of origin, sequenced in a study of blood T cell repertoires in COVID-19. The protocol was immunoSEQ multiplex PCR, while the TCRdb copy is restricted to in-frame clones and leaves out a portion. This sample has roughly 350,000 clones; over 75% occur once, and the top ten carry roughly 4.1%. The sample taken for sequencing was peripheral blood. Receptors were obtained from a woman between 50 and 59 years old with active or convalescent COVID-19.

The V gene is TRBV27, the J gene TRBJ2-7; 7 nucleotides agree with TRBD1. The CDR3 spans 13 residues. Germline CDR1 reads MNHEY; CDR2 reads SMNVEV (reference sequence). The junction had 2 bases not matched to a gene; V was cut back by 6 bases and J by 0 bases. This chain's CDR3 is CASRAGGSYEQYF. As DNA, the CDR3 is TGTGCCAGCAGGGCAGGGGGCTCCTACGAGCAGTACTTC.

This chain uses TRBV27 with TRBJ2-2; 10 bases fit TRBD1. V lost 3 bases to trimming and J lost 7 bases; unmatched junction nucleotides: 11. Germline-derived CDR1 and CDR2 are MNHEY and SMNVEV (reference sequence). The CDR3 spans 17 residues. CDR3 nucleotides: TGTGCCAGCAGTTTGTACAGCGGGACAGGGGTGGACGGGGAGCTGTTTTTT. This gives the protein CASSLYSGTGVDGELFF.

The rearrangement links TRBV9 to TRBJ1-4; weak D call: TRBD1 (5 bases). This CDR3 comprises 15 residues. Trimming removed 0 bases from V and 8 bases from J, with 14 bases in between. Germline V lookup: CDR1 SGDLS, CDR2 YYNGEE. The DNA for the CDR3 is TGTGCCAGCAGCGTAGGCCAAGGTGGGGGGGAAAAACTGTTTTTT. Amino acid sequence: CASSVGQGGGEKLFF.

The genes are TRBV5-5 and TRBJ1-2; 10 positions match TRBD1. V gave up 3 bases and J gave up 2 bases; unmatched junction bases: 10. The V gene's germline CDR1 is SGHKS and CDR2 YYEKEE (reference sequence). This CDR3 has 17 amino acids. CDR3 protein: CASSSPGTGEPNYGYTF. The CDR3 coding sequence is TGTGCCAGCAGCTCGCCCGGGACAGGGGAGCCCAACTATGGCTACACCTTC.